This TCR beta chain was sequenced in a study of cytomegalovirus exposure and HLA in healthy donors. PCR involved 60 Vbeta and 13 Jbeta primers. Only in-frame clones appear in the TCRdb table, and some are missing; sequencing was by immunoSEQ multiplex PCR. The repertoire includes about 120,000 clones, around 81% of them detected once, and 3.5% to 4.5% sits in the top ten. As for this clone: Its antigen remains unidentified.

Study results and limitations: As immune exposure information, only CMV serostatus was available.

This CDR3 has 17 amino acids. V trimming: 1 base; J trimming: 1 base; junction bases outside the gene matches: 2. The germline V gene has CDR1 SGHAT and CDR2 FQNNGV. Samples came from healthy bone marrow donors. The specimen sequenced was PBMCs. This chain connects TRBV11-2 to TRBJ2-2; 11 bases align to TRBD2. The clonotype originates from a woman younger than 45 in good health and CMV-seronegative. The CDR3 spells CASSLVGTSGNTGELFF. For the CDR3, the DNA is TGTGCCAGCAGCTTAGTTGGGACTAGCGGGAACACCGGGGAGCTGTTTTTT.